The present entry profiles one TCR beta chain with its context. It has no known antigen specificity. No per-base quality is available; no much larger clone lies one base away. The entry originates in a study of cytomegalovirus exposure and HLA in healthy donors (dated by TCRdb to the late 2010s). Broadly, across the study: An earlier analysis of a few hundred of the donors reported 250 to 300 Gb of sequence data and 117 million unique TCR beta sequences obtained from some 170 million T cells. Roughly 310 gigabases of sequencing data and 70 million to 100 million unique TCR sequences were included in an early release covering roughly 600 HLA-typed donors. The genetic ancestry cluster associated with self-reported Caucasian donors included 81% of the 350 to 500 genotyped donors. The study aimed to test whether signatures of past pathogen exposure could be identified by cataloging public T cell receptors. The study used immunosequencing to profile the T cell repertoires of approximately 630 subjects and linked those repertoires to cytomegalovirus serostatus. A separate validation cohort of over 95 different subjects was used in addition to the roughly 700-subject first cohort. High-throughput TCR immunosequencing, statistical association of individual TCRs with disease status, and machine learning were combined to predict cytomegalovirus infection status. A later analysis re-analyzed previously published TCR beta repertoires from about 730 donors and added high-resolution HLA genotyping to study TCR occurrence patterns. The later analysis used no new phenotypic data to find candidate immune exposures, relying instead on TCR beta sequences and their occurrence across donors. To decide whether each TCR beta V gene segment behaved as functional or pseudogenic, an earlier analysis of 587 of the donors relied on high-throughput TCR beta sequencing. Donor age, sex, ethnicity and CMV serostatus were compiled together with the repertoire data. In a later genetic analysis, genome-wide SNP genotypes for about 55% of the roughly 700 donors were used, and that subset was treated as a discovery cohort. All discovery cohort repertoires had been generated using a single sequencing platform. HLA typing included class I and class II loci at four-digit resolution. The number of typed donors differed by locus: roughly 620-630 for A, B, C, DRB1 and DQB1; 500 to 550 for DQA1; some 610 for DPA1; and around 470 for DPB1. Because of strong linkage in the cohort, a handful of DR-DQ haplotypes were treated as single units for association and clustering. Across some 400 genotyped donors of the cohort, an average of about 220,000 unique TCR beta nucleotide sequences per donor were sequenced, and 15% to 20% of those sequences were non-productive. Here is what the overall study found, with its caveats: The cohort was sequenced for TCR beta chains only, and without alpha or paired-chain data the features that could be detected were limited. A later analysis reported that several top co-occurrence clusters appeared linked to parvovirus B19, influenza, CMV and Epstein-Barr virus. When HLA alleles, especially DR and DQ, strongly co-occurred, attributing TCR associations to individual alleles was difficult. The study listed over 150 TCR beta chains as associated with cytomegalovirus. Compared with equally common non-associated chains, HLA-associated TCR beta chains in a later analysis were more clonally expanded and had lower generation probabilities. Because counts were too low, 15 to 20 rarely observed V segments, including chromosome 9 orphons, were excluded from the earlier analysis of roughly 580 of the donors. A cluster of highly shared sequence variants was judged likely to be a technical artifact of the sequencing pipeline. At a false discovery rate of 0.05, a later analysis linked 16,000 or so TCR beta sequences to specific HLA alleles. Immune exposure information for the cohort was limited to CMV serostatus. Because the 87-base-pair reads could not distinguish some IMGT-functional V segments, including TRBV6-2 and TRBV6-3, those segments were excluded. An association between a missense DCLRE1C variant and V-gene and J-gene trimming of TCR beta chains was found in a later genetic analysis and replicated in an independent cohort. According to the authors, the approach could potentially be generalized to other disease states and immunological phenotypes. In a later genetic analysis, fewer N-insertions in productive TCRs were reported among donors in an Asian-associated ancestry cluster than the approximately 670-donor mean. Most TCR sequences were observed very rarely across donors, whereas some public TCRs were present in many individuals. Presence/absence analyses assumed roughly uniform sequencing depth across donors, an assumption that may not hold. Correlated functional status among segregating V segments might reflect linkage disequilibrium, but an unknown experimental factor could not be ruled out. A few of the identified cytomegalovirus-associated TCR beta chains were confirmed in vitro to be specific for cytomegalovirus antigens. Broadly in line with IMGT annotations, most TCR beta V segments showed up in productive rearrangements about 87% or about 30% of the time in an earlier analysis of a few hundred of the donors. A further reported finding was that TCR beta sequences accurately predicted the HLA-A and HLA-B alleles for most subjects in the first cohort. Cytomegalovirus status was reported to be diagnosed by the classifier with high specificity and sensitivity in both the original and validation cohorts. Most CMV-associated TCR beta chains appeared to be HLA-restricted in a later analysis, and the HLA associations seemed to be driven largely by CMV exposure. According to a later analysis, TCR association rates differed among HLA loci, with DRB1 alleles showing the most associated TCRs and HLA-C alleles showing the fewest. Because some donors lacked HLA typing at each locus, the association tests relied only on the typed subset.

The receptor library was made with the immunoSEQ multiplex PCR assay. A mixture of 60 forward primers for TCR Vbeta segments and 13 reverse primers for TCR Jbeta segments was used in the multiplex PCR. The CDR3 region of rearranged TCR beta genes was amplified from genomic DNA with a multiplex PCR assay. The amplified TCR beta libraries were sequenced on the Illumina HiSeq System as 87-base-pair reads. In the paper's pipeline: A later analysis tallied tens of millions of unique TCR beta chains across the 666 repertoires, and approximately 11 million of those chains were shared by two or more donors. Raw reads were error-corrected and collapsed into unique sequences with a nearest-neighbor algorithm that merged closely related sequences to remove PCR and sequencing errors. CDR3 sequences were aligned to IMGT reference sequences to assign V, D and J gene segments. Each retained sequence needed at least a six-nucleotide match to both a V gene segment and a J gene segment. A rearrangement counted as productive if the CDR3 had no stop codons and remained in frame with V and J, and every other rearrangement counted as non-productive. CDR3 was defined according to IMGT convention as the region running from the second conserved V-encoded cysteine to the conserved J-encoded phenylalanine. Sequences without an unambiguous match to a single V gene segment were excluded from the earlier analysis of a few hundred of the donors. In an earlier analysis of about 590 of the donors, a V segment was called functional when productive rearrangements were above 56.7%, and segregating when the standard deviation between donors exceeded 5%. A statistical classification framework was built for diagnosing cytomegalovirus status from the catalog of TCR beta chain sequences. V and J gene assignment, in a later analysis, came from comparing TCR nucleotide sequences with IMGT/GENE-DB human TR gene sequences. The TCRdist pipeline was used in a later analysis to assign CDR3 sequences and most-parsimonious VDJ recombination scenarios. In a later analysis, each TCR beta chain was defined by its CDR3 amino acid sequence together with its V-gene family, and reads lacking a unique V-gene family were excluded. To address suspected cross-contamination and a sequencing artifact, a later analysis removed over 500 highly shared, low-generation-probability nucleotide sequences. For each public chain, a later analysis derived a clonal expansion index from normalized ranks of inferred template counts within each repertoire. In a later analysis, generation probabilities were computed using a VDJ recombination model fitted to out-of-frame rearrangements, and the results were checked against IGoR. Hypergeometric tests were used in a later analysis to score TCR-TCR, TCR-HLA and TCR-CMV co-occurrence, with a repertoire-size bias correction applied to the TCR pairs. False discovery rates were estimated in a later analysis by permuting HLA or CMV assignments 20 times. In a later analysis, co-occurring TCRs were grouped with DBSCAN, and TCRdist sequence similarity was added when clustering was performed within HLA-allele-positive subsets. Repertoires with fewer than 30,000 or more than 120,000 public chains were left out of co-occurrence clustering, as were five repertoires with anomalous nucleotide sharing. In its TCRdb copy, this immuneACCESS table keeps in-frame sequences only and misses some clones. Where compared with another copy, unresolved V genes explain less than half of these, and the others have no known cause. Clonal size and the V and J genes are those of that table, whereas D and trimming came from the DNA. The sample yields over 100,000 clones; about 70% were counted once. The ten most abundant clones make up roughly 8.4% of the sample.

In total, 500 to 700 healthy bone marrow donors made up the cohort. At the time of sampling, all cohort members were nominally healthy, though unrecorded immune exposures were likely present. The donor tested CMV seropositive, placing the donor among the 310 or so seropositive members of the cohort. A peripheral blood sample was provided by each donor, and peripheral blood mononuclear cells were used for TCR beta sequencing. Genomic DNA was extracted from the blood cell samples with the Qiagen DNeasy Blood Extraction Kit. CDR1 is given as SGHAT and CDR2 as FQNNGV, both from the germline V gene. A distance of 19 bases separates the germline ends of V and J, which lose 9 bases and 7 bases respectively. The cysteine opens and the phenylalanine closes a CDR3 of 15 amino acids. Of all the DNA, just the CDR3 is kept, 45 bases in frame from base 1.

This TCR was sampled from a man aged 30-40 years in good health and CMV-seropositive. This receptor chain uses TRBV11-2 and TRBJ1-6, with no reliable assignment of the D segment. Sequenced sample: PBMCs. Here the CDR3 is given as CASSELSFGNSPLHF. The sequence in DNA is TGTGCCAGTTCGGAACTTAGCTTCGGGAATTCACCCCTCCACTTT.